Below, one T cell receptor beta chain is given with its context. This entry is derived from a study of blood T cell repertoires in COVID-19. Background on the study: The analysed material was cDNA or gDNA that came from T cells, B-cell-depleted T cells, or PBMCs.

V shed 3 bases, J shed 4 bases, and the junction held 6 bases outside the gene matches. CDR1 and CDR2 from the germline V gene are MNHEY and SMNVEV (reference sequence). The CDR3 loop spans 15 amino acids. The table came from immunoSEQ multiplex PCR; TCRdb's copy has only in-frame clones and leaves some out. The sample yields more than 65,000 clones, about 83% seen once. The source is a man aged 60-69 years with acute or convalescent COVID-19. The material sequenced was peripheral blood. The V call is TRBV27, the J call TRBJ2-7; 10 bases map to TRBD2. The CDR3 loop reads CASSFGLAVRYEQYF. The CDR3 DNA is TGTGCCAGCAGTTTCGGACTAGCGGTTAGGTACGAGCAGTACTTC.